The 30 T cell receptor beta chains below were found in one sample sequenced in a study of shared clonotypes between healthy human individuals. The repertoire was sequenced with immunoSEQ multiplex PCR; TCRdb's copy has only in-frame clones and lacks some. The sample has millions of clones, approximately 94% seen once; the top ten hold 0.9% to 1.4%. CD45RO-negative, CCR7-positively selected cells formed the naive CD8 fraction, excluding terminally differentiated effector memory CD45RA+ cells. Sequencing was performed on naive CD8+ T cells sorted from blood. These receptors originate from a man aged 18 to 30 in good health.

The J gene is TRBJ1-2, the V gene TRBV6-5, with TRBD1 matching over 7 bases. Germline CDR1 MNHEY, CDR2 SVGAGI. V dropped 2 bases and J dropped 4; count of bases not matched to a gene: 4. The CDR3 has 14 amino acids. The DNA for the CDR3 is TGTGCCAGCAGTTACGAGGCAGGGGGCTATGGCTACACCTTC. Its translation is CASSYEAGGYGYTF.

This chain connects TRBV7-2 to TRBJ2-7, with 7 bases that match TRBD1. The trim removed 3 bases at V and 3 bases at J, leaving 8 bases unmatched. Germline V gives CDR1 SGHTA, CDR2 FQGNSA. This CDR3 region has 15 residues. The CDR3 region has the DNA TGTGCCAGCAGCTTGGAGACAGGGACCATCTACGAGCAGTACTTC. As protein: CASSLETGTIYEQYF.

The chain couples TRBV4-3 to TRBJ2-7; a possible D gene is TRBD2 (5 bases). The V and J ends lost 3 bases and 1 base respectively, with 13 bases between them. The CDR3 covers 15 residues. The germline V gene has CDR1 LGHNA and CDR2 YSLEER. The CDR3 DNA sequence: TGCGCCAGCAGCCAGACGGGGAGTGATTCCTACGAGCAGTACTTC. It yields the protein CASSQTGSDSYEQYF.

V and J are TRBV13 and TRBJ2-3, with TRBD2 matching 7 bases. CDR3 length: 13 amino acids. After removal of 8 bases from V and 2 bases from J, the junction contained 4 bases not matched to a gene. Germline CDR1 and CDR2: PRHDT and FYEKMQ (reference sequence). CDR3 sequence: CASAGVLTDTQYF. DNA for the CDR3: TGTGCCAGCGCGGGGGTCCTCACAGATACGCAGTATTTT.

As for this clone: Other DNA sequences of this sample code for an identical CDR3. The V gene is TRBV30, the J gene TRBJ2-7, with D possibly matching TRBD1 (5 bases). Germline CDR1 is GTSNPN and CDR2 is SVGIG (reference sequence). The CDR3 has 11 residues. Trimming shortened V by 3 bases and J by 7 bases, and 10 bases separated the two germline ends. CDR3 region: CAWSVGLEQYF. In DNA, the CDR3 is TGTGCCTGGAGCGTGGGGCTTGAGCAGTACTTC. Combining the CDR3 with reference TRBV30 and TRBJ2-7 gives the whole variable domain SQTIHQWPATLVQPVGSPLSLECTVEGTSNPNLYWYRQAAGRGLQLLFYSVGIGQISSEVPQNLSASRPQDRQFILSSKKLLLSDSGFYLCAWSVGLEQYFGPGTRLTVT.

The V and J genes are TRBV6-6 and TRBJ1-1; D not certain. The CDR3 has 13 amino acids. V was cut by 2 bases and J by 5 bases, with 9 bases left in between. Germline loops: CDR1 MNHNY, CDR2 SVGAGI (reference sequence). The CDR3 DNA is TGTGCCAGCAGTTACGATCTACGGACTGAAGCTTTCTTT. Its translation: CASSYDLRTEAFF.

The chain couples TRBV11-2 to TRBJ2-1; TRBD2 agrees at 7 bases. The germline V gene has CDR1 SGHAT and CDR2 FQNNGV. V shed 5 bases, J shed 7 bases, and the junction held 8 bases outside the gene matches. This CDR3 has 14 amino acids. This CDR3 reads CASSQPSGNNEQFF. CDR3 sequence (DNA): TGTGCCAGCAGCCAGCCAAGCGGGAATAATGAGCAGTTCTTC.

This chain joins TRBV5-6 and TRBJ2-7; 14 nucleotides agree with TRBD2. The V and J ends lost 3 bases and 7 bases, in that order; junction bases with no gene match: 6. CDR3 length: 15 residues. Germline loops: CDR1 SGHDT, CDR2 YYEEEE. Here the CDR3 DNA reads TGTGCCAGCAGCTCGGGACTAGCGGGAGCGGGAGAGCAGTACTTC. It yields the protein CASSSGLAGAGEQYF.

The chain recombines TRBV4-3 with TRBJ2-5; 11 bases fit TRBD2. The CDR3 runs 18 residues. The ends lost 0 bases at V and 1 base at J; junction bases unmatched: 7. CDR1 is LGHNA and CDR2 is YSLEER in the germline V gene. CDR3 loop: CASSQDRVTSGVQETQYF. CDR3 coding DNA: TGCGCCAGCAGCCAAGATCGTGTGACTAGCGGGGTCCAAGAGACCCAGTACTTC.

The rearrangement links TRBV15 to TRBJ2-5; D is ambiguous. This CDR3 has 15 amino acids. Germline-derived CDR1 and CDR2 are LNHNV and YYDKDF (reference sequence). Trimming cost V 1 base and J 4 bases, with 13 bases left between them. The CDR3 DNA reads TGTGCCACCAGCAGAGTTCGACTCTCAGGAGAGACCCAGTACTTC. As protein: CATSRVRLSGETQYF.

The J gene is TRBJ1-2, the V gene TRBV27; the match to TRBD1 covers 8 bases. V shed 10 bases, J shed 6 bases, and the junction held 4 bases outside the gene matches. The CDR3 contains 11 residues. Germline CDR1 is MNHEY and CDR2 is SMNVEV (reference sequence). The CDR3 spells CATWTGHGYTF. CDR3 DNA: TGTGCCACCTGGACAGGGCATGGCTACACCTTC.

In DNA form, the CDR3 reads TGTGCCAGCAGCTTTAGGAGCTCCTACGAGCAGTACTTC. It codes for CASSFRSSYEQYF. The J gene is TRBJ2-7, the V gene TRBV5-4; D gene uncertain. From germline, CDR1 is SGHNT and CDR2 YYREEE (reference sequence). V lost 2 bases to trimming and J lost 0 bases, with 6 bases between them. This CDR3 has 13 amino acids.

The rearrangement joins TRBV13 to TRBJ1-1, with a possible D match to TRBD1 (5 bases). The CDR3 covers 13 residues. Germline V gene sequence: CDR1 PRHDT, CDR2 FYEKMQ (reference sequence). Trimming cost V 8 bases and J 4 bases, with 14 bases left between them. CDR3 region: CASGRQPGTEAFF. The DNA for the CDR3 is TGTGCCAGCGGGAGACAGCCAGGCACTGAAGCTTTCTTT.

The CDR3 sequence is CAIRGESNQPQHF. The DNA of the CDR3 is TGTGCCATCAGGGGGGAAAGCAATCAGCCCCAGCATTTT. This rearrangement joins TRBV10-3 to TRBJ1-5, with a weak D call TRBD1 (5 bases). V dropped 6 bases and J dropped 1 base, with 7 bases sitting between them. The CDR3 totals 13 residues. Germline-derived CDR1 and CDR2 are ENHRY and SYGVKD.

The rearrangement links TRBV27 to TRBJ1-6; D is uncertain. Trimming shortened V by 3 bases and J by 6 bases, and 12 bases separated the two germline ends. The length of the CDR3 is 15 residues. Germline values: CDR1 MNHEY, CDR2 SMNVEV (reference sequence). The DNA of the CDR3 is TGTGCCAGCAGTTTTAGGGTGATGAGTAATTCACCCCTCCACTTT. Encoded protein: CASSFRVMSNSPLHF.

The chain joins TRBV19 to TRBJ1-2; no reliable D call. With 7 bases removed from V and 1 base from J, the gap between germline ends came to 19 bases. The CDR3 has 16 amino acids. The germline gives CDR1 LNHDA, CDR2 SQIVND (reference sequence). CDR3 nucleotide sequence: TGTGCCAGTACACCTTATGTGGACGAAGTTAACTATGGCTACACCTTC. Its protein product is CASTPYVDEVNYGYTF.

The V gene is TRBV5-6, the J gene TRBJ2-5; 9 nucleotides align to TRBD1. Germline loops: CDR1 SGHDT, CDR2 YYEEEE. The CDR3 runs to 13 residues. Trimming cost V 4 bases and J 5 bases; bases outside gene matches: 3. CDR3 DNA: TGTGCCAGCAGCAAGGACAGGGGCGAGACCCAGTACTTC. Its translation is CASSKDRGETQYF.

The V gene is TRBV7-2, the J gene TRBJ1-4; D is uncertain. CDR1 is SGHTA and CDR2 is FQGNSA in the germline V gene. V lost 3 bases and J 7 bases, leaving 12 bases between the germline ends. CDR3 size: 14 residues. The CDR3 is CASSLVGVPEKLFF. The CDR3 nucleotides are TGTGCCAGCAGCTTGGTCGGGGTCCCTGAAAAACTGTTTTTT.

The rearrangement links TRBV9 to TRBJ1-1, with D hard to call. The V end was cut by 0 bases, the J end by 1 base, with 10 bases between. Looked up from germline, CDR1 is SGDLS and CDR2 is YYNGEE. CDR3 length: 15 residues. CDR3 sequence: CASSVAPEWNTEAFF. CDR3 sequence (DNA): TGTGCCAGCAGCGTAGCGCCCGAGTGGAACACTGAAGCTTTCTTT.

This clone appeared a single time. The chain combines TRBV4-1 with TRBJ2-1, with 9 nucleotides matching TRBD1. CDR3 length: 15 amino acids. V dropped 2 bases and J dropped 4; count of bases not matched to a gene: 3. The germline V gene has CDR1 MGHRA and CDR2 YSYEKL. This CDR3 is CASSQRQGGYNEQFF. The CDR3 DNA reads as TGCGCCAGCAGCCAACGACAGGGGGGATACAATGAGCAGTTCTTC.

V gene TRBV7-9 combines with J gene TRBJ2-7; TRBD2 aligns across 10 bases. After removal of 1 base from V and 5 bases from J, the junction contained 8 bases not matched to a gene. Germline V lookup: CDR1 SEHNR, CDR2 FQNEAQ (reference sequence). The CDR3 runs 16 residues. This CDR3 reads CASSLGAGLANDEQYF. The CDR3 DNA sequence: TGTGCCAGCAGCTTAGGGGCGGGACTAGCGAACGACGAGCAGTACTTC.

V gene TRBV4-3 combines with J gene TRBJ1-1; D gene unclear. V was clipped by 1 base and J by 5 bases, with 11 bases between them. The CDR3 has 14 amino acids. Germline-derived CDR1 and CDR2 are LGHNA and YSLEER. Here the CDR3 reads CASSQASGWTEAFF. The DNA of the CDR3 is TGCGCCAGCAGCCAAGCCTCCGGCTGGACTGAAGCTTTCTTT.

This clone appeared a single time. This chain joins TRBV7-9 and TRBJ2-1; 11 bases align to TRBD2. V trimming: 5 bases; J trimming: 3 bases; junction bases outside the gene matches: 6. Germline CDR1 reads SEHNR; CDR2 reads FQNEAQ (reference sequence). The CDR3 sequence is 16 residues long. The CDR3 loop reads CASSPGGLADYNEQFF. CDR3 nucleotide sequence: TGTGCCAGCAGCCCAGGGGGACTAGCGGACTACAATGAGCAGTTCTTC.

Here the CDR3 reads CAWSGSGNWETQYF. In nucleotides, the CDR3 is TGTGCCTGGAGTGGTTCTGGAAATTGGGAGACCCAGTACTTC. The rearrangement joins TRBV30 to TRBJ2-5; D not resolved. The CDR3 runs 14 residues. Germline CDR1 reads GTSNPN; CDR2 reads SVGIG (reference sequence). V lost 1 base and J lost 5, with 14 bases in between.

V usage is TRBV7-2 and J usage is TRBJ2-7; tentatively, D is TRBD2 (6 bases). This CDR3 spans 15 amino acids. V was shortened by 3 bases and J by 0 bases, with 12 bases between the two germline ends. Germline-derived CDR1 and CDR2 are SGHTA and FQGNSA. CDR3 residues: CASSFLASSSYEQYF. In DNA form, the CDR3 reads TGTGCCAGCAGCTTCCTAGCGAGCAGCTCCTACGAGCAGTACTTC.

The chain carries TRBV27 and TRBJ2-5, with D tentatively TRBD1 (6 bases). The germline V gene encodes CDR1 MNHEY and CDR2 SMNVEV (reference sequence). The V and J ends lost 6 bases and 4 bases respectively, with 27 bases between them. This CDR3 contains 18 residues. CDR3 DNA: TGTGCCAGCAGACGGGTACCACCAATGGCAGGGGCAAGAGAGACCCAGTACTTC. It codes for CASRRVPPMAGARETQYF.

This clone showed up just once. This rearrangement joins TRBV13 to TRBJ1-2; D remains ambiguous. V was cut by 4 bases and J by 7 bases, with 19 bases left in between. The CDR3 is 15 residues long. Germline CDR1 PRHDT, CDR2 FYEKMQ (reference sequence). DNA of the CDR3: TGTGCCAGCAGCTCCTCCTTGGGTTTGTCATCTGGCTACACCTTC. Translated, it gives CASSSSLGLSSGYTF.

This clone was counted between two and nine times. At the DNA level, this CDR3 is encoded by other sequences in the same sample as well. V usage is TRBV4-1 and J usage is TRBJ1-3; D is ambiguous. V was clipped by 0 bases and J by 0 bases, with 6 bases between them. The germline gives CDR1 MGHRA, CDR2 YSYEKL. The CDR3 runs 15 residues. The CDR3 here is CASSQDPASGNTIYF. In DNA, the CDR3 is TGCGCCAGCAGCCAAGATCCGGCCTCTGGAAACACCATATATTTT.

The chain carries TRBV2 and TRBJ2-7; D is unresolved. The CDR3 has 13 amino acids. V was clipped by 7 bases and J by 0 bases, with 10 bases between them. Germline CDR1 and CDR2: SNHLY and FYNNEI. Written as DNA, the CDR3 is TGTGCCAGCAATAAGGATCCCTCCTACGAGCAGTACTTC. Residues: CASNKDPSYEQYF.

In this sample, this clone turned up once. The chain is built from TRBV6-5 and TRBJ2-5, with 8 bases identical to TRBD1. Per germline, CDR1 MNHEY and CDR2 SVGAGI. The trim removed 0 bases at V and 4 bases at J, leaving 4 bases unmatched. The CDR3 consists of 15 residues. CDR3 amino acids: CASSYSTGEAETQYF. In DNA form, the CDR3 reads TGTGCCAGCAGTTACTCGACAGGGGAGGCAGAGACCCAGTACTTC.